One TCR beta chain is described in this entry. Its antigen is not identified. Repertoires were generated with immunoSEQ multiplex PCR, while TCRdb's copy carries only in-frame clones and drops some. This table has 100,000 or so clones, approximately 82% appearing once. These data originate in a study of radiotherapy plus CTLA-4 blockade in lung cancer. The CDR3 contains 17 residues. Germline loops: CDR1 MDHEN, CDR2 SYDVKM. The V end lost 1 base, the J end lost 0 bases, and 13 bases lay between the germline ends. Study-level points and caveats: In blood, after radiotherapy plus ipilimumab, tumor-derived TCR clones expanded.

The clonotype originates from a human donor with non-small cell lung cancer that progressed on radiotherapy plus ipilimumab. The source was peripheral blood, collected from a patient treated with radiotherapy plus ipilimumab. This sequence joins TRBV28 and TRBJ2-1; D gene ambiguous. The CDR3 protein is CASSLYWAKSSYNEQFF. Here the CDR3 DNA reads TGTGCCAGCAGTTTATATTGGGCCAAAAGCTCCTACAATGAGCAGTTCTTC.